Below are 11 T cell receptor beta chains sequenced from a single sample in a study of graft-versus-host responses after intestinal transplantation. Data came from immunoSEQ multiplex PCR; TCRdb stores just in-frame clones and leaves some out. The sample yields about 29,000 clones, 70% to 90% seen once. The starting material was PBMCs, obtained roughly 68 weeks after intestinal transplantation. The receptors derive from a human patient who received an intestinal transplant, so some T cells may come from the graft donor.

On this clone itself: At one end the junction does not follow the germline gene, possibly because of a read error. CDR3 residues: CASSAGTAASNF. The CDR3, as DNA: TGTGCCAGCAGTGCCGGGACGGCAGCCAGTAACTTC. The chain has TRBV6-5 and TRBJ1-2; weak D call: TRBD1 (5 bases). The germline CDR1 and CDR2 sequences are MNHEY and SVGAGI. This CDR3 has 12 residues.

The rearrangement uses TRBV6-5 and TRBJ1-5; the D gene is possibly TRBD1 (6 bases). The germline gives CDR1 MNHEY, CDR2 SVGAGI. CDR3 length equals 14 residues. Trimming removed 6 bases from V and 7 bases from J, with 16 bases in between. The CDR3 sequence: CASSGQGPSQPQHF. In nucleotides, the CDR3 is TGTGCCAGCAGCGGTCAGGGGCCTAGCCAGCCCCAGCATTTT.

J is TRBJ1-2 and V is TRBV6-5; 8 nucleotides align to TRBD1. With V trimmed by 5 bases and J by 5 bases, 7 bases remained unmatched. There are 14 residues in the CDR3. In germline, CDR1 is MNHEY, CDR2 SVGAGI. The CDR3 reads CASSPQGAGYGYTF. CDR3 sequence (DNA): TGTGCCAGCAGTCCGCAGGGGGCCGGGTATGGCTACACCTTC.

The V gene is TRBV4-1, the J gene TRBJ2-1; no firm D call. Trimming stripped 1 base from V and 8 bases from J, with 15 bases between. This CDR3 is 15 amino acids long. Looked up from germline, CDR1 is MGHRA and CDR2 is YSYEKL. Here the CDR3 DNA reads TGCGCCAGCAGCCAAGGACTCTACCCCTGGGATGAGCAGTTCTTC. Encoded protein: CASSQGLYPWDEQFF.

This chain uses TRBV14 with TRBJ1-3; D is unclear. CDR1 SGHDN and CDR2 FVKESK come from the germline V gene. The CDR3 is 16 amino acids. Trimming removed 3 bases from V and 0 bases from J, with 12 bases in between. The CDR3 nucleotides are TGTGCCAGCAGCCACTTTCAGGACCGCTCTGGAAACACCATATATTTT. This codes for CASSHFQDRSGNTIYF.

This clone showed up just a few times. The V gene is TRBV5-4, the J gene TRBJ2-2; 8 positions match TRBD1. The CDR3 extends over 15 amino acids. The germline CDR1 and CDR2 sequences are SGHNT and YYREEE (reference sequence). The V and J ends lost 2 bases and 4 bases, in that order; junction bases with no gene match: 4. The CDR3 is CASSFRGRGTGELFF. As DNA, the CDR3 is TGTGCCAGCAGCTTCAGGGGGCGCGGCACCGGGGAGCTGTTTTTT.

Written as DNA, the CDR3 is TGTGCCAGCAGCCTATCCTACACAGATACGCAGTATTTT. Encoded protein: CASSLSYTDTQYF. V usage is TRBV7-2 and J usage is TRBJ2-3, with D uncertain. V was trimmed by 5 bases and J by 2 bases, leaving 8 bases between them. Germline-derived CDR1 and CDR2 are SGHTA and FQGNSA. CDR3 size: 13 residues.

The genes are TRBV21-1 and TRBJ2-2; the tabulated D call, TRBD2, remains unverified against the DNA. TRBV21-1 counts as a pseudogene. The CDR3 loop spans 16 amino acids. The CDR3 sequence is CASSIPTTSNTGELFF. The CDR3 DNA reads as TGTGCCAGCAGCATCCCTACCACCTCGAACACCGGGGAGCTGTTTTTT.

This chain links TRBV9 with TRBJ1-4, with 7 bases that match TRBD1. In germline, CDR1 is SGDLS, CDR2 YYNGEE. The ends lost 3 bases at V and 8 bases at J; junction bases unmatched: 13. CDR3 length: 16 residues. The CDR3 reads CASSATLEPGGEKLFF. CDR3 sequence (DNA): TGTGCCAGCAGCGCCACCCTCGAACCAGGGGGAGAAAAACTGTTTTTT.

In its sample, this clone was seen a few times. The chain employs TRBV30 and TRBJ1-6, with D uncertain. The germline CDR1 and CDR2 sequences are GTSNPN and SVGIG (reference sequence). The germline V and J ends were trimmed by 5 bases and 1 base, with 9 bases remaining between them. This CDR3 contains 14 residues. The CDR3 sequence: CAWDHGSYNSPLHF. DNA of the CDR3: TGTGCCTGGGATCACGGGTCCTATAATTCACCCCTCCACTTT.

The sample holds one count of this clone. The chain employs TRBV7-9 and TRBJ2-1; 9 bases match TRBD2. The germline gives CDR1 SEHNR, CDR2 FQNEAQ (reference sequence). This CDR3 region has 14 residues. V shed 4 bases and J 3 bases; nucleotides not matched to a gene: 1. CDR3 amino acids: CASSSSGNYNEQFF. CDR3 bases: TGTGCCAGCAGCTCTAGCGGGAACTACAATGAGCAGTTCTTC. Together with reference TRBV7-9 and TRBJ2-1, the CDR3 gives the full variable domain: DTGVSQNPRHKITKRGQNVTFRCDPISEHNRLYWYRQTLGQGPEFLTYFQNEAQLEKSRLLSDRFSAERPKGSFSTLEIQRTEQGDSAMYLCASSSSGNYNEQFFGPGTRLTVL.